These 14 T cell receptor beta chains originate from one sample sequenced in a study of Tregs in tolerant kidney transplant recipients (dated by TCRdb to about 2019). What this sample's time point label stands for: blood sample drawn before combined kidney and bone marrow transplant. Library prep was done by the immunoSEQ multiplex PCR assay. Sourced from immuneACCESS, this table was stored by TCRdb with only in-frame sequences that have V and J called. A share of the clones is absent; for the studies checked, an unresolved V gene accounts for under half, and the remainder has no known explanation. This sample lists fewer than 100,000 clones; approximately 93% were detected once. The top ten hold around 0.45% of the sample. Source: CD4+ T cells from blood, taken before the transplant. Receptors originate from a human donor who received a combined kidney and bone marrow transplant.

This clone was observed once. V and J are TRBV4-3 and TRBJ2-1, with D perhaps matching TRBD2 (5 bases). The CDR3 consists of 14 residues. V lost 1 base, J lost 4 bases, and 8 bases lay in between. Germline lookup yields CDR1 LGHNA and CDR2 YSLEER. CDR3 nucleotide sequence: TGCGCCAGCAGCCAAGCGACTACTTACAATGAGCAGTTCTTC. This gives the protein CASSQATTYNEQFF.

This sequence joins TRBV18 and TRBJ2-2; D not resolved. Trimming removed 0 bases at V and 1 base at J, with 6 bases between. The germline CDR1 and CDR2 sequences are KGHSH and LQKENI. This CDR3 contains 15 residues. CDR3 sequence: CASSPPYGNTGELFF. Here the CDR3 DNA reads TGTGCCAGCTCACCACCGTACGGGAACACCGGGGAGCTGTTTTTT.

The chain carries TRBV6-4 and TRBJ2-1, with 7 bases that match TRBD1. V gave up 5 bases and J gave up 3 bases; unmatched junction bases: 7. Germline-derived CDR1 and CDR2 are MRHNA and SNTAGT. There are 15 residues in the CDR3. In nucleotides, the CDR3 is TGTGCCAGCAGTCCCGAGGGGGCTTTCTACAATGAGCAGTTCTTC. Its protein is CASSPEGAFYNEQFF.

The count of this clone is one. The V gene is TRBV2, the J gene TRBJ1-1, with a possible D match to TRBD1 (5 bases). Germline V lookup: CDR1 SNHLY, CDR2 FYNNEI. This CDR3 is 14 amino acids long. V gave up 5 bases and J gave up 0 bases, with 10 bases separating them. The CDR3 is CASSFRAMNTEAFF. CDR3 sequence (DNA): TGTGCCAGCAGTTTCAGGGCGATGAACACTGAAGCTTTCTTT.

This chain joins TRBV18 and TRBJ1-4, with D possibly TRBD1 on 6 matching bases. The CDR3 spans 15 residues. CDR1 is KGHSH, CDR2 LQKENI, per germline. V was pared by 6 bases and J by 6 bases, with 17 bases between. The CDR3 nucleotides read TGTGCCAGCTCCATATTGGGGGCGGCGGATGAAAAACTGTTTTTT. Translation: CASSILGAADEKLFF.

The gene calls are TRBV5-1 and TRBJ1-2; TRBD1 might be the D (6 bases). The V gene lost 5 bases and the J gene lost 8 bases, with 16 bases spanning the gap. The germline CDR1 and CDR2 sequences are SGHRS and YFSETQ. This CDR3 has 13 amino acids. CDR3 sequence reads: CASSGGPGGGYTF. The CDR3 DNA reads as TGCGCCAGCAGTGGGGGGCCGGGGGGCGGCTACACCTTC.

V and J are TRBV19 and TRBJ2-3; 11 bases are shared with TRBD1. V trimming: 2 bases; J trimming: 4 bases; junction bases outside the gene matches: 2. Per germline, CDR1 LNHDA and CDR2 SQIVND (reference sequence). The CDR3 has 15 residues. The CDR3 is CASSIRTGGPDTQYF. In nucleotides, the CDR3 is TGTGCCAGTAGTATAAGGACAGGGGGCCCAGATACGCAGTATTTT.

This clone was counted only a few times. The chain links TRBV5-4 to TRBJ2-1; D not resolved. Trimming removed 7 bases at V and 7 bases at J, with 18 bases between. From germline, CDR1 is SGHNT and CDR2 YYREEE (reference sequence). The CDR3 has 14 amino acids. The CDR3: CASGWAAASNEQFF. CDR3 sequence (DNA): TGTGCCAGCGGCTGGGCAGCTGCCTCGAATGAGCAGTTCTTC.

The chain couples TRBV4-1 to TRBJ2-5; D may be TRBD2 (6 bases). The CDR3 loop spans 15 amino acids. CDR1 is MGHRA, CDR2 YSYEKL, per germline. V dropped 4 bases and J dropped 5 bases, with 17 bases sitting between them. In DNA form, the CDR3 reads TGCGCCAGCAGCCGGTCGGTCACCCGGGAGGAGACCCAGTACTTC. Amino acid sequence: CASSRSVTREETQYF.

The chain recombines TRBV9 with TRBJ2-2; TRBD2 might be the D (5 bases). The CDR3 has 14 amino acids. V gave up 1 base and J gave up 5 bases, with 9 bases separating them. CDR1 is SGDLS, CDR2 YYNGEE, per germline. The CDR3 here is CASSVNPGTGELFF. The CDR3 DNA follows: TGTGCCAGCAGCGTAAACCCGGGGACCGGGGAGCTGTTTTTT.

In this sample, this clone turned up once. This chain uses TRBV19 with TRBJ2-2, with D maybe TRBD1 (5 bases). V was shortened by 5 bases and J by 2 bases, with 9 bases between the two germline ends. This CDR3 region has 14 residues. Germline CDR1 reads LNHDA; CDR2 reads SQIVND (reference sequence). CDR3 sequence: CASSVQVNTGELFF. In nucleotides, the CDR3 is TGTGCCAGTAGTGTACAGGTTAACACCGGGGAGCTGTTTTTT.

The gene calls are TRBV7-2 and TRBJ2-7, with no clear D. The CDR3 totals 15 residues. The germline CDR1 and CDR2 sequences are SGHTA and FQGNSA. V lost 4 bases, J lost 3 bases, and 16 bases lay in between. CDR3 coding DNA: TGTGCCAGCAGCTCCCAGAGCGATGATTTCTACGAGCAGTACTTC. This encodes CASSSQSDDFYEQYF.

V gene TRBV30 combines with J gene TRBJ2-7, with TRBD2 identical over 13 bases. Germline-derived CDR1 and CDR2 are GTSNPN and SVGIG (reference sequence). There are 17 residues in the CDR3. The trim removed 2 bases at V and 1 base at J, leaving 8 bases unmatched. This CDR3 reads CAWSLTSGRAGSYEQYF. For the CDR3, the DNA is TGTGCCTGGAGTCTAACTAGCGGGAGGGCTGGTTCCTACGAGCAGTACTTC.

The genes are TRBV5-1 and TRBJ1-2, with 8 bases fitting TRBD1. CDR1 is SGHRS, CDR2 YFSETQ, per germline. This CDR3 is built from 15 residues. V shed 1 base and J 2 bases; nucleotides not matched to a gene: 4. This CDR3 reads CASSLITGGNYGYTF. As DNA, the CDR3 is TGCGCCAGCAGCTTGATCACAGGGGGGAACTATGGCTACACCTTC.